This T cell receptor beta chain emerged from a study of shared clonotypes between healthy human individuals. About the study: The people who gave samples were a couple of women and a few men aged 18 to 49.

Trimming cost V 0 bases and J 0 bases; bases outside gene matches: 6. Germline CDR1 reads SGHTA; CDR2 reads FQGTGA. The length of the CDR3 is 20 residues. Assay used: immunoSEQ multiplex PCR; TCRdb lists only in-frame clones, some missing. The table has approximately 1.5 million clones, just under 99% seen once; the top ten hold roughly 0.36%. On this clone itself: The antigen is unknown.

General study points: The study found about 5% of naive CD4 clonotypes shared across several donors.

This TCR was sampled from a man aged 30 to 39 in good health. Sequenced material: naive CD4+ T cells sorted from blood. Subset meaning: CD45RA+ positively selected. The V call is TRBV7-3, the J call TRBJ2-1, with 15 positions matching TRBD2. The CDR3 loop reads CASSLTGLAGGRFSYNEQFF. The CDR3 DNA reads TGTGCCAGCAGCTTAACCGGACTAGCGGGAGGGCGCTTCTCCTACAATGAGCAGTTCTTC.